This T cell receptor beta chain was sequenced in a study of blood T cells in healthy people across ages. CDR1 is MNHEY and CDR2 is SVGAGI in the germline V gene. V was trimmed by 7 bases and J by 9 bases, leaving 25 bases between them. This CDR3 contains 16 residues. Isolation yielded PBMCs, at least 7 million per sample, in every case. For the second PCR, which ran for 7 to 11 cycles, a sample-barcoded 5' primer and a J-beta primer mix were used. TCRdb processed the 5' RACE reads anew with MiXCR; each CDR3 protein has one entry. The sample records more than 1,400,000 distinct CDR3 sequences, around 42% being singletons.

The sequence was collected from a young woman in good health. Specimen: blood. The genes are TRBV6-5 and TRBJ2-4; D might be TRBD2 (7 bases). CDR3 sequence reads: CASTKGGGTVRSIQYF. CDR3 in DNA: TGTGCCAGCACCAAAGGGGGGGGCACCGTTAGAAGCATTCAGTACTTC.